Sequencing of this TCR beta chain was carried out in a study of PD-1 blockade in classical Hodgkin lymphoma. About the study: Every 2 weeks, patients got 3 mg/kg intravenous nivolumab. Findings and caveats of the study: What drove the repertoire differences, possibly disease activity or prior therapy, has not been defined. Newly diagnosed patients reportedly had lower baseline TCR diversity than healthy donors.

Here immunoSEQ multiplex PCR was the method, and the copy in TCRdb shows in-frame clones only, minus some. The data hold 47,000 or so clones, with roughly 73% observed a single time. Concerning this clone itself: The antigen remains undetermined.

Germline CDR1 and CDR2: SGDLS and YYNGEE. The CDR3 extends over 16 amino acids. V lost 6 bases and J 4 bases, leaving 21 bases between the germline ends. All trial patients relapsed after autologous stem cell transplantation. Patients' outcomes at their best amounted to complete response, partial response or progressive disease. The sequence was collected from a human donor with classical Hodgkin lymphoma. The V gene is TRBV9, the J gene TRBJ2-3; tentative D call: TRBD1 (6 bases). The sequencing used peripheral blood mononuclear cells (PBMCs), collected at baseline. This CDR3 reads CASTRTGTIEADTQYF. The CDR3 bases are TGTGCCAGCACCCGTACAGGGACAATAGAGGCAGATACGCAGTATTTT.